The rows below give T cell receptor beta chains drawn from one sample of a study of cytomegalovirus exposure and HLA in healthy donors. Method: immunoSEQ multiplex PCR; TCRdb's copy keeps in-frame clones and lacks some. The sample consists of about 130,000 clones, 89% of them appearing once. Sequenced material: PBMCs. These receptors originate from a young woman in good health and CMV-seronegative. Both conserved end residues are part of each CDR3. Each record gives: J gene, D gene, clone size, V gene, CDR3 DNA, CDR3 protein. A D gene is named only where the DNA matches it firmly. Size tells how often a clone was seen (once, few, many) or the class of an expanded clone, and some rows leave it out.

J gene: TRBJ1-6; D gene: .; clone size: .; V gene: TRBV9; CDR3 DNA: TGTGCCAGCAGCGTAGATTCAGGGGCGAATTCACCCCTCCACTTT; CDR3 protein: CASSVDSGANSPLHF
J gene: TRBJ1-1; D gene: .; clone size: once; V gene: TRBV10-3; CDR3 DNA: TGTGCCATCAGTGGAAAGAGGTCGAACGTCGACACTGAAGCTTTCTTT; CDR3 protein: CAISGKRSNVDTEAFF
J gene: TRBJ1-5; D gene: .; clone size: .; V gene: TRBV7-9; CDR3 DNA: TGTGCCAGCAGCTTAGCGGCCCCCGGGGGCAATCAGCCCCAGCATTTT; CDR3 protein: CASSLAAPGGNQPQHF
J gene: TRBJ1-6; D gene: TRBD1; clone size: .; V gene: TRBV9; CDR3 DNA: TGTGCCAGCAGCGAGGACAGGAGAAATTCACCCCTCCACTTT; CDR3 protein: CASSEDRRNSPLHF
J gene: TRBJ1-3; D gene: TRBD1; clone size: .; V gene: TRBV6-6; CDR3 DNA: TGTGCCAGCAGTCCACGACAGGGGACGAACACCATATATTTT; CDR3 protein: CASSPRQGTNTIYF
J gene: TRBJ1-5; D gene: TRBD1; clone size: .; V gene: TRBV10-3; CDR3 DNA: TGTGCCACCAATACAGGGGGCGGCAATCAGCCCCAGCATTTT; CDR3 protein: CATNTGGGNQPQHF
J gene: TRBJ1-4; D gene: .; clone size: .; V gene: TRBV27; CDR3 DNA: TGTGCCAGCAGTTTTGACAGGCGGGATGAAAAACTGTTTTTT; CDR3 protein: CASSFDRRDEKLFF
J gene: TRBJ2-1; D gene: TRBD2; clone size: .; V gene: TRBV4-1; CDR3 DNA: TGCGCCACCCCAAAATACGTAGCGGGCAATGAGCAGTTCTTC; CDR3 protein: CATPKYVAGNEQFF
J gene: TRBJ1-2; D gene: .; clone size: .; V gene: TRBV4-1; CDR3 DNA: TGCGCCAGCAGCCAAGGCCGCGGCCGGGGGACGTATGGCTACACCTTC; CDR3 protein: CASSQGRGRGTYGYTF
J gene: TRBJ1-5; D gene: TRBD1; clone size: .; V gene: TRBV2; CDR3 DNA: TGTGCCAGCACTGGAAATGTGGGGACAGGGGTCAATCAGCCCCAGCATTTT; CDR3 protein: CASTGNVGTGVNQPQHF
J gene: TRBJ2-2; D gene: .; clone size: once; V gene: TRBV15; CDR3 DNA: TGTGCCACCAGCAGAGATCCCAGAAACACCGGGGAGCTGTTTTTT; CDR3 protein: CATSRDPRNTGELFF
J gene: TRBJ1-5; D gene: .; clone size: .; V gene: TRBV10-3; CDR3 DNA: TGTGCCATCAGTGAGCAGGAAAGCAATCAGCCCCAGCATTTT; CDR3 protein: CAISEQESNQPQHF
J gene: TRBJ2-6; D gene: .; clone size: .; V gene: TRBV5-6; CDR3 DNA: TGTGCCAGCAGCTCCCCAGCGGGCTCAGGTCGGTCTGGGGCCAACGTCCTGACTTTC; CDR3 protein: CASSSPAGSGRSGANVLTF
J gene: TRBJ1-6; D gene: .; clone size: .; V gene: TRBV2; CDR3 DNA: TGTGCCAGCAGGTGGCAGGGTGAATCACCCCTCCACTTT; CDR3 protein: CASRWQGESPLHF
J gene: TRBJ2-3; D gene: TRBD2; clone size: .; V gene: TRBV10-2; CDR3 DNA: TGCGCCAGCAGTGGGTGGGGGGGGAGCTCAACAGATACGCAGTATTTT; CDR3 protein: CASSGWGGSSTDTQYF
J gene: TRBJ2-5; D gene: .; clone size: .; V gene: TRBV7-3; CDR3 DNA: TGTGCCAGCAGCTTAAACCGGGTGGAGACCCAGTACTTC; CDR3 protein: CASSLNRVETQYF
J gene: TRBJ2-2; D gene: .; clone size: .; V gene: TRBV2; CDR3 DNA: TGTGCCAGCAGTGACGATCAGTATCGGGGTACCGGGGAGCTGTTTTTT; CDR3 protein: CASSDDQYRGTGELFF
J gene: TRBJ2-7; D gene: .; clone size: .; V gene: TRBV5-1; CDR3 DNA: TGCGCCAGCGGATCCTCATACCGGACACAAAACTCCTACGAGCAGTACTTC; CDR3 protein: CASGSSYRTQNSYEQYF
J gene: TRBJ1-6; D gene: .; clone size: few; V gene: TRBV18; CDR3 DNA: TGTGCCAGCTCACCACCTTTAAATTCACCCCTCCACTTT; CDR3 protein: CASSPPLNSPLHF
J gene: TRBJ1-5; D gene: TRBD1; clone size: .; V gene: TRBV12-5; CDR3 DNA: TGTGCTAGTGGTTTGCCTCATGCTAATGGACAGGGTTTTTATCAGCCCCAGCATTTT; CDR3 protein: CASGLPHANGQGFYQPQHF
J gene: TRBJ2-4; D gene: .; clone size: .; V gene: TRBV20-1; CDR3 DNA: TGCAGTCACCAGGCGTGCATTCAGTACTTC; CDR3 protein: CSHQACIQYF
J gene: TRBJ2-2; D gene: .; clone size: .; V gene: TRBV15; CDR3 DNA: TGTGCCACCAGCAGAGATCAGGCAGGGCGGAACACCGGGGAGCTGTTTTTT; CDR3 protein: CATSRDQAGRNTGELFF
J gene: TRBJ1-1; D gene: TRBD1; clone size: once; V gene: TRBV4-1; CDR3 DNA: TGCGCCAGCAGCCAGGGACAGACCAACACTGAAGCTTTCTTT; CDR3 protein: CASSQGQTNTEAFF
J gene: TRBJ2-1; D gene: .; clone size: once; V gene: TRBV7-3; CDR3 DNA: TGTGCCAGCAGCTTAGGGCAGGGCCACAATGAGCAGTTCTTC; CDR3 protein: CASSLGQGHNEQFF
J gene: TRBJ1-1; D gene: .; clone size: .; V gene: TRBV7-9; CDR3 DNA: TGTGCCAGCAGCCAATTAGGGGGAAGGACTGAAGCTTTCTTT; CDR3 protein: CASSQLGGRTEAFF
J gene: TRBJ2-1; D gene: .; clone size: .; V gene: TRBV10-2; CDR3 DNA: TGCGCCAGCAGACAGACAGGCTCCTACAATGAGCAGTTCTTC; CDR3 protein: CASRQTGSYNEQFF
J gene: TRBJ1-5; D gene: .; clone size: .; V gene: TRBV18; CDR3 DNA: TGTGCCAGCTCACCAGTGGCAGGGGTCCAGCCCCAGCATTTT; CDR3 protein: CASSPVAGVQPQHF
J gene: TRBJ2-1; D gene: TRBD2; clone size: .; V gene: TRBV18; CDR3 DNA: TGTGCCAGCTCTAAGACGAGCGGGGACGGTGAGCAGTTCTTC; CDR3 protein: CASSKTSGDGEQFF
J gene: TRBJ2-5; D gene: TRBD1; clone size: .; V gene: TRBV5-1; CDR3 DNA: TGCGCCAGCAGCCCCACCCTGCAGACAGGGGACCAGTACTTC; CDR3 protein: CASSPTLQTGDQYF
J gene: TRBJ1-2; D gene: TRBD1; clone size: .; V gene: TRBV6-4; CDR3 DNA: TGTGCCAGCAGCCGGGACAGCCTCGCTAACTATGGCTACACCTTC; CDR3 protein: CASSRDSLANYGYTF
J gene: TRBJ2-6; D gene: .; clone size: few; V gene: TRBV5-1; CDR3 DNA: TGCGCCAGCAGCTCCCGGTCTGGGGCCAACGTCCTGACTTTC; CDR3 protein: CASSSRSGANVLTF
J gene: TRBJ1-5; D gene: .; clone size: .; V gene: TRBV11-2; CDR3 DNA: TGTGCCAGCAGCGAAAACACAGCTTCCACATATCAGCCCCAGCATTTT; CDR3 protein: CASSENTASTYQPQHF
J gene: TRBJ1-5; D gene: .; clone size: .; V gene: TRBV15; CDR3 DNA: TGTGCCACCAGCAGGATCCCCCGGGACACTGATCAGCCCCAGCATTTT; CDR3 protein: CATSRIPRDTDQPQHF
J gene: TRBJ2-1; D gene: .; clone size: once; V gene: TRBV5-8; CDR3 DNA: TGTGCCAGCAGCTCCACTCATGAGCAGTTCTTC; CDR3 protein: CASSSTHEQFF
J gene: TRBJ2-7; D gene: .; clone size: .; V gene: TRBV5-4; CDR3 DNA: TGTGCCAGCAGTTCGAGGAGCGCGGGGGCCTTGGGCGAGCAGTACTTC; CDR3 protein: CASSSRSAGALGEQYF
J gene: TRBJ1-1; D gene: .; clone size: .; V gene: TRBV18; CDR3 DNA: TGTGCCAGCTCCCCCAGGCAAGGGGGGGACACTGAAGCTTTCTTT; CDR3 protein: CASSPRQGGDTEAFF
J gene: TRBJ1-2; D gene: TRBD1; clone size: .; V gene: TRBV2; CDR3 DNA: TGTGCCAGCAGTGAAACAGGGGGAGGTGGCTACACCTTC; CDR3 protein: CASSETGGGGYTF
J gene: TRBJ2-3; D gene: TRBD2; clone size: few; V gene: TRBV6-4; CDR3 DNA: TGTGCCAGCAGTGGCGGGGGGGCCACAGATACGCAGTATTTT; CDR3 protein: CASSGGGATDTQYF
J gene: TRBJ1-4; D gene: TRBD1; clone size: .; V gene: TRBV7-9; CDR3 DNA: TGTGCCAGCAGCGTAGACGGGACAGGGTTGATGAAACTGTTTTTT; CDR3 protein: CASSVDGTGLMKLFF
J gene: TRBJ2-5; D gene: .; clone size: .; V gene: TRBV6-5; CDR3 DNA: TGTGCCAGCAGTCCTCAGGACTACGGGGAGACCCAGTACTTC; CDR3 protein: CASSPQDYGETQYF
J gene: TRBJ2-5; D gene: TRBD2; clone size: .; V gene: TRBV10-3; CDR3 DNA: TGTGCCATCAGTAGCGGGGGGAGAACAGAGACCCAGTACTTC; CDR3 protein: CAISSGGRTETQYF
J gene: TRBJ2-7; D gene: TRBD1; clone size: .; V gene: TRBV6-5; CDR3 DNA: TGTGCCAGCACCCAGGGAACAGGGGGCGAGCAGTACTTC; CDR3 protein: CASTQGTGGEQYF
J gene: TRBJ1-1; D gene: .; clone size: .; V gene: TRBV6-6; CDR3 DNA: TGTGCCAGCAGTTACCAGTGGAACACTGAAGCTTTCTTT; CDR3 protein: CASSYQWNTEAFF
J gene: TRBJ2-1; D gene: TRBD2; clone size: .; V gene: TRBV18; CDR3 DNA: TGTGCCAGCTCACCATCCGGGACTAGCGGGGGGAATGAGCAGTTCTTC; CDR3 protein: CASSPSGTSGGNEQFF
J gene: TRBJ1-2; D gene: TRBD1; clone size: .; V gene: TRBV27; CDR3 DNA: TGTGCCAGCAGTCTTACAGGGGCCAACTATGGCTACACCTTC; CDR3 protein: CASSLTGANYGYTF
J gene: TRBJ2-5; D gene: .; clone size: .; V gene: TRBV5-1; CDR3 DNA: TGCGCCAGTTATTTTGGCGGTCCCCAAGAGACCCAGTACTTC; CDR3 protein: CASYFGGPQETQYF
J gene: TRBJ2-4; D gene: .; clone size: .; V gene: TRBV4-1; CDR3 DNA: TGCGCCAGCAGCCAGCCGTTGGAGTTACCGGCCAAAAACATTCAGTACTTC; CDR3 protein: CASSQPLELPAKNIQYF
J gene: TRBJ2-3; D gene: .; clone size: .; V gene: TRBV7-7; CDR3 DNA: TGTGCTAGCAGCTTAAGCGGCACAGATACGCAGTATTTT; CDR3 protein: CASSLSGTDTQYF
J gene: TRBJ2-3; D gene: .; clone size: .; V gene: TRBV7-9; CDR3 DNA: TGTGCCAGCAGCTTAGCCCTACGGAGCACAGATACGCAGTATTTT; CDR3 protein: CASSLALRSTDTQYF
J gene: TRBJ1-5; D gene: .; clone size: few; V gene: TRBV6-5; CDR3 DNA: TGTGCCAGCAGTTTGGGGGGTGGACCCCAGCATTTT; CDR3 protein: CASSLGGGPQHF
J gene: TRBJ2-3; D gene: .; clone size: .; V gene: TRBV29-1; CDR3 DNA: TGCAGCGTTTTCAGGGGCGGCACAGATACGCAGTATTTT; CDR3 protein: CSVFRGGTDTQYF
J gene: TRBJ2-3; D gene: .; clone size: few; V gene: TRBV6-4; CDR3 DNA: TGTGCCAGCAGTGTGTCGAGGGGGGGACCAGATACGCAGTATTTT; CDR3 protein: CASSVSRGGPDTQYF
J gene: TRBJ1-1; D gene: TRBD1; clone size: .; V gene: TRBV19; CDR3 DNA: TGTGCCAGTAATTTCATACAGGGGAAGAACACTGAAGCTTTCTTT; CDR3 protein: CASNFIQGKNTEAFF
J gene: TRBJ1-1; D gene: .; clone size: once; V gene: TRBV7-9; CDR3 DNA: TGTGCCAGCAGCCGCGTCAACACTGAAGCTTTCTTT; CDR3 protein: CASSRVNTEAFF